The text below deals with one T cell receptor (beta chain). The antigen is not known. V was cut by 6 bases and J by 2 bases, with 14 bases left in between. The CDR3 covers 14 residues. Unique molecular identifiers were incorporated into the prepared TCRbeta library. TCRdb ran MiXCR on the PCR reads and lists one entry per CDR3 protein. The sample records 800,000 to 1,000,000 distinct CDR3 sequences, about 29% being singletons. This entry belongs to a study of T-cell reconstitution after alpha-beta-depleted transplantation in children. Notes on the study in general: At around two months after transplant, the alpha-beta T cells were reportedly derived from several hundred expanded clones that came from non-depleted graft cells.

This receptor was taken from a boy under three years old who had a stem cell transplant for SCID, so the T cells may come from the graft donor. This chain uses TRBV12-3 or TRBV12-4 with TRBJ2-7; D is possibly TRBD1 or TRBD2 (6 bases each). The sample consisted of PBMCs, mostly from graft donor cells, taken 360 days after TCRalphabeta/CD19-depleted stem cell transplant. CDR3 sequence reads: CASSPRGATYEQYF. CDR3 coding DNA: TGTGCCAGCAGCCCTAGGGGGGCTACCTACGAGCAGTACTTC.